Listed below are T cell receptor beta chains from one sample, sequenced in a study of T cells in Graves' hyperthyroidism and ophthalmopathy. TCRdb analysed the multiplex PCR reads with MiXCR anew, one entry per CDR3 protein. The sample includes 490,000 or so distinct CDR3 sequences, 16% of them seen just once. The material sequenced was blood. These receptors were obtained from a woman aged 25 to 45 with Graves' ophthalmopathy. Both conserved end residues are part of each CDR3. Only part of the rows carry a size: once, few, many, or a class if the clone is expanded.

J gene	clone size	CDR3 length	V gene	CDR3 protein
TRBJ1-1	many	13	TRBV6-1	CASSDREDTEAFF
TRBJ2-1	NA	19	TRBV19	CASSPHGWRGLAGAGEQFF
TRBJ1-1	many	12	TRBV2	CASSVTVDEAFF
TRBJ2-1	many	13	TRBV7-3	CASSSPQGNEQFF
TRBJ2-1	NA	14	TRBV20-1	CSASRPSGSDEQFF
TRBJ1-1	few	12	TRBV7-9	CASSLDFAEAFF
TRBJ1-4	many	16	TRBV27	CASSLNSVIPNEKLFF
TRBJ1-2	NA	13	TRBV11-2	CASSPLLTGGYTF
TRBJ1-4	NA	13	TRBV6-1	CAIEGTDNEKLFF
TRBJ2-7	few	14	TRBV30	CAWSEGLAVSEQYF
TRBJ2-1	few	12	TRBV24-1	CATKGQGNEQFF
TRBJ2-1	many	16	TRBV28	CASSSPGHRSYNEQFF
TRBJ2-7	many	17	TRBV4-3	CASSQDIGLAMTYEQYF
TRBJ2-2	many	15	TRBV27	CASSLVSGNTGELFF
TRBJ2-3	few	16	TRBV10-3	CAISESGLVATDTQYF
TRBJ2-7	few	13	TRBV10-3	CAIRDRDTYEQYF
TRBJ2-3	few	14	TRBV6-4	CASSERASTDTQYF
TRBJ1-2	many	13	TRBV2	CASSEMGSDGYTF
TRBJ2-5	NA	13	TRBV29-1	CSAMGQQQETQYF
TRBJ1-2	many	16	TRBV9	CASSVEGQAFGYGYTF
TRBJ2-7	many	12	TRBV6-5	CASSGGAYEQYF
TRBJ2-4	NA	17	TRBV20-1	CSASPAGDRLAKNIQYF
TRBJ1-5	many	14	TRBV20-1	CSARDGQGRKPQHF
TRBJ2-7	NA	13	TRBV20-1	CSAGQGFSYEQYF
TRBJ2-7	NA	15	TRBV4-3	CASSQGTGLGYEQYF
TRBJ2-3	few	12	TRBV20-1	CSAGRETDTQYF
TRBJ1-1	many	13	TRBV6-1	CASSYAGGAEAFF
TRBJ1-1	many	16	TRBV30	CAWTPGQGERLAEAFF
TRBJ2-3	NA	15	TRBV30	CATHPGQRNTDTQYF
TRBJ2-1	many	14	TRBV3-1	CASSHREKFNEQFF
TRBJ2-7	NA	14	TRBV6-5	CASSSRTGYFGQYF
TRBJ2-1	many	16	TRBV18	CASSPTGNTLYNEQFF
TRBJ2-1	few	15	TRBV30	CAWSRTSGSVNEQFF
TRBJ2-3	many	15	TRBV5-1	CASSFAAGRTDTQYF
TRBJ2-7	few	16	TRBV7-2	CASSLYSGGGPYEQYF
TRBJ2-4	few	13	TRBV20-1	CSAAWTSGAIQYF
TRBJ1-1	NA	12	TRBV7-2	CASSLWGIEAFF
TRBJ2-1	many	19	TRBV3-1	CASSHYLRQRGRKSNEQFF
TRBJ2-5	many	15	TRBV11-2	CASSLRILAWETQYF
TRBJ1-5	many	13	TRBV2	CASRGFSNQPQHF